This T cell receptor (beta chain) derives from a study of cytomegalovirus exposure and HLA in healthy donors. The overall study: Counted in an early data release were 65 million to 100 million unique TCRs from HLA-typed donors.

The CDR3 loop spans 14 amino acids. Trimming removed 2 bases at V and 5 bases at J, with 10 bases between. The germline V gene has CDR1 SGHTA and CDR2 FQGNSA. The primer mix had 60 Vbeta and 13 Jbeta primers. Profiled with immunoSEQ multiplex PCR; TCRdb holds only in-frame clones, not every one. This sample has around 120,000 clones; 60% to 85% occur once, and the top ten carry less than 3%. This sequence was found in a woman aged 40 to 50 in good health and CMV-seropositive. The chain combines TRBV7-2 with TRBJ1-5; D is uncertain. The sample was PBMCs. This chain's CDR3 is CASSLSYGDQPQHF. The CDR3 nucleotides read TGTGCCAGCAGCTTATCGTACGGGGATCAGCCCCAGCATTTT.